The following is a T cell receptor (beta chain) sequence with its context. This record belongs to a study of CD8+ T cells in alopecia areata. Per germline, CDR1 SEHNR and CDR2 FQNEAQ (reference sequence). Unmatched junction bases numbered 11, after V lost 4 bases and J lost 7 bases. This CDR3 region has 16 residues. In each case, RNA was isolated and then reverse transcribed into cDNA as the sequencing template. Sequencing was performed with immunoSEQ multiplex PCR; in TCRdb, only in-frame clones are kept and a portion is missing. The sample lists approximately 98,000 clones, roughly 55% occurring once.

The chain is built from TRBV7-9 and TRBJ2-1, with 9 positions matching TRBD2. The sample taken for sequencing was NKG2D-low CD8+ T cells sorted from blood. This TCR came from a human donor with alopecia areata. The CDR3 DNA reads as TGTGCCAGCAGCTCATTAACTGGGACTAGCAGAAATGAGCAGTTCTTC. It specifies CASSSLTGTSRNEQFF.